This T cell receptor (beta chain) emerged from a study of blood T cell repertoires in COVID-19. Germline lookup yields CDR1 SGHRS and CDR2 YFSETQ. The CDR3 covers 12 residues. Between the trimmed V and J ends, which lost 5 bases and 5 bases, there was a span of 10 bases. In the case of this clone: Within the sample, other DNA sequences also encode this same CDR3.

Sequencing used immunoSEQ multiplex PCR; TCRdb keeps in-frame clones, though not all of them. The sample records some 300,000 clones, nearly 90% being singletons. Recovered status in Cohort 3 required two negative PCRs, clearance, or symptom resolution. The specimen sequenced was PBMCs or T cells enriched from blood (not recorded which). The rearrangement links TRBV5-1 to TRBJ1-1; D is unresolved. The TCR was taken from a woman in her thirties who had recovered from COVID-19. DNA for the CDR3: TGCGCCAGCAGTTTTGGAGGGACTGAAGCTTTCTTT. Protein: CASSFGGTEAFF.